This TCR beta chain was identified during a study of blood T cell repertoires in COVID-19. Overall study context: Acute-phase and convalescent COVID-19 samples originated in the United States, Italy and Spain. T cells, B-cell-depleted T cells, or PBMCs provided the cDNA or gDNA that served as material.

A single count supports this clone. The DNA is left out, because the CDR3 cannot be placed on it with certainty; the CDR3 is given as TCRdb lists it. With termini counted, the CDR3 has 12 amino acids. How the authors handled the data: Reference gene primer amplification yielded estimated nucleated cell counts. Clones were read by immunoSEQ multiplex PCR, and TCRdb kept only the in-frame ones, dropping some. The V and J calls and the clone size are those of that table, but D and trimming were determined from the DNA. The sample comprises 150,000 to 200,000 clones, roughly 93% of which are singletons, and 3.5% to 5% rests with the top ten.

The V gene is TRBV12-3 or TRBV12-4, the J gene TRBJ1-1; TRBD1 reflects the table's D call only, with no check against the DNA. This sequence originates from a woman between 50 and 59 years old with acute or convalescent COVID-19. Sequencing was done on a sample of peripheral blood. Here the CDR3 reads CASSFGQGASFF.